This T cell receptor (beta chain) emerged from a study of high-grade serous ovarian cancer treatment subgroups. Overall study: Mean per sample: about 14,000 reads, some 7,300 unique TCR beta rearrangements.

Remarks on this clone: The antigen remains unidentified.

General study results and limits: These tumor repertoires lack spatial information from bulk sequencing. Only CDR3 was analyzed; CDR1 and CDR2 were not. Tumors within one patient showed repertoire similarity of 0.11 to 0.79.

Tumor samples were obtained before definitive surgery or chemotherapy. Trimming removed 7 bases at V and 4 bases at J, with 7 bases between. This CDR3 comprises 12 residues. CDR1 and CDR2 (germline): SNHLY, FYNNEI. Clones were read by immunoSEQ multiplex PCR, and TCRdb kept only the in-frame ones, dropping some. The data contain under 15,000 clones, about 90% of them singletons. This TCR was recovered from a human donor with high-grade serous ovarian cancer. The V gene is TRBV2, the J gene TRBJ1-4; D is ambiguous. Sample: tumor tissue. The CDR3 coding sequence is TGTGCCAGCACGCGACTTAATGAAAAACTGTTTTTT. It codes for CASTRLNEKLFF.